A single sample is the source of the 13 T cell receptor beta chains below, sequenced in a study of control samples from healthy donors and cancer patients. Assay: immunoSEQ multiplex PCR; the TCRdb copy retains only in-frame clones and omits some. The repertoire consists of around 170,000 clones, with about 86% occurring once and the leading ten covering over 4%. The sequenced sample consisted of blood. The receptors here all came from a woman in her 30s in good health.

The genes are TRBV9 and TRBJ2-5; TRBD2 matches 8 bases. There are 18 residues in the CDR3. Trimming at V came to 4 bases and at J to 2 bases, leaving 16 bases not matched to a gene. Germline-derived CDR1 and CDR2 are SGDLS and YYNGEE. CDR3 DNA sequence: TGTGCCAGCAGCCCAGAAGGGAGCGGGAGTTGGGGACAAGAGACCCAGTACTTC. Amino acids: CASSPEGSGSWGQETQYF.

The V gene is TRBV30, the J gene TRBJ2-4; D might be TRBD2 (6 bases). The V and J ends lost 2 bases and 7 bases respectively, with 15 bases between them. Germline V gene data show CDR1 as GTSNPN and CDR2 as SVGIG (reference sequence). The CDR3 loop spans 14 amino acids. CDR3 protein: CAWSRRADWNIQYF. The CDR3 nucleotides read TGTGCCTGGAGTCGGAGGGCCGATTGGAACATTCAGTACTTC. Full variable domain (remainder filled in from reference TRBV30 and TRBJ2-4): SQTIHQWPATLVQPVGSPLSLECTVEGTSNPNLYWYRQAAGRGLQLLFYSVGIGQISSEVPQNLSASRPQDRQFILSSKKLLLSDSGFYLCAWSRRADWNIQYFGAGTRLSVL.

The chain is built from TRBV19 and TRBJ2-3, with 10 bases lining up with TRBD1. Germline assignment: CDR1 LNHDA and CDR2 SQIVND (reference sequence). The CDR3 has 15 amino acids. Trimming removed 2 bases from V and 3 bases from J; junction bases left unmatched: 2. The CDR3 reads CASSIRQGATDTQYF. The CDR3 nucleotides are TGTGCCAGTAGTATAAGACAGGGGGCTACAGATACGCAGTATTTT.

V gene TRBV28 combines with J gene TRBJ1-3; TRBD1 matches at 8 bases. This CDR3 comprises 16 residues. V was pared by 5 bases and J by 0 bases, with 6 bases of the junction left unmatched. Per the germline V gene, CDR1 is MDHEN and CDR2 is SYDVKM. Here the CDR3 DNA reads TGTGCCAGCAGTCAGAAACAGGGGGTCTCTGGAAACACCATATATTTT. This encodes CASSQKQGVSGNTIYF.

This clone came up once. This chain uses TRBV19 with TRBJ2-5; perhaps TRBD2 as D (5 bases). The CDR3 has 17 residues. Germline CDR1 and CDR2: LNHDA and SQIVND (reference sequence). The V end was cut by 5 bases, the J end by 5 bases, with 24 bases between. CDR3 region: CASSPPLTSGHGETQYF. CDR3 nucleotides: TGTGCCAGTAGTCCTCCGTTAACGAGCGGCCACGGGGAGACCCAGTACTTC.

This clone came up once. The chain employs TRBV5-6 and TRBJ2-7; D gene unclear. The CDR3 runs 13 residues. The germline gives CDR1 SGHDT, CDR2 YYEEEE. V lost 4 bases to trimming and J lost 6 bases, with 14 bases between them. CDR3 amino acids: CASSRPRNFEQYF. Written as DNA, the CDR3 is TGTGCCAGCAGCCGGCCAAGAAATTTCGAGCAGTACTTC.

This clone was counted only a few times. DNA for the CDR3: TGTGCCAGCAGCCCGGCGGACCAATATAATTCACCCCTCCACTTT. This sequence encodes CASSPADQYNSPLHF. The gene calls are TRBV7-6 and TRBJ1-6; no firm D call. Germline assignment: CDR1 SGHVS and CDR2 FNYEAQ. With 5 bases removed from V and 4 bases from J, the gap between germline ends came to 12 bases. The CDR3 is 15 residues long.

The V and J genes are TRBV19 and TRBJ2-2; D not certain. Germline V gene sequence: CDR1 LNHDA, CDR2 SQIVND (reference sequence). CDR3 length: 13 amino acids. Trimming stripped 8 bases from V and 6 bases from J, with 13 bases between. CDR3: CASSQEPAGELFF. The DNA for the CDR3 is TGTGCCAGTTCCCAGGAACCGGCCGGGGAGCTGTTTTTT.

The gene calls are TRBV10-3 and TRBJ1-1; unclear D gene. The CDR3 has 14 residues. Deletions cut 0 bases from V and 5 bases from J, with 10 bases between. CDR1 ENHRY and CDR2 SYGVKD come from the germline V gene. In nucleotides, the CDR3 is TGTGCCATCAGTGAGTCAGGGAGGGAGACTGAAGCTTTCTTT. Protein: CAISESGRETEAFF.

This clone appeared once. The rearrangement links TRBV12-3 or TRBV12-4 to TRBJ2-5; a weak D match, TRBD2 (6 bases). The CDR3 covers 13 residues. The V end lost 5 bases, the J end lost 5 bases, and 12 bases lay between the germline ends. CDR3: CASSPGTQETQYF. The CDR3 DNA is TGTGCCAGCAGTCCCGGGACTCAGGAGACCCAGTACTTC.

Comment on this clone: One junction end does not reproduce the germline sequence, and a read error may be involved. The genes are TRBV10-1 and TRBJ2-7, with D possibly TRBD1 on 6 matching bases. Germline V gene data show CDR1 as WNHNN and CDR2 as SYGVQD (reference sequence). The CDR3 runs 17 residues. Written as DNA, the CDR3 is TGCGCCAGCAGTCAGTCTGAACAGGGAATTAGGTGCTACGAGCAGTACTTC. Amino acid sequence: CASSQSEQGIRCYEQYF.

V is TRBV7-9 and J is TRBJ2-3, with TRBD1 matching 8 bases. The CDR3 totals 19 residues. J gave up 2 bases and V 3 bases, and 16 bases lay outside the gene matches. Per germline, CDR1 SEHNR and CDR2 FQNEAQ (reference sequence). The DNA for the CDR3 is TGTGCCAGCAGCTTGGGCTGGGTCCAGGACAGGGCACTCACAGATACGCAGTATTTT. It is translated as CASSLGWVQDRALTDTQYF.

This clone has just a few counts. The rearrangement joins TRBV6-1 to TRBJ1-1; D unclear. Germline V lookup: CDR1 MNHNS, CDR2 SASEGT. The germline V and J ends were trimmed by 2 bases and 2 bases, with 9 bases remaining between them. The CDR3 has 14 residues. DNA of the CDR3: TGTGCCAGCAGTGAAACTACAGCCAACACTGAAGCTTTCTTT. Protein product: CASSETTANTEAFF.